A selection of T cell receptor beta chains follows, all from one sample in a study of cytomegalovirus exposure and HLA in healthy donors. TCRdb's copy holds only in-frame clones and misses some; the assay was immunoSEQ multiplex PCR. The data hold over 95,000 clones, with 75% to 80% observed a single time. Sequenced input: PBMCs. The receptor set was obtained from a female donor in good health and CMV-seronegative. CDR3s include the opening cysteine and the closing phenylalanine or tryptophan. The D gene is left open where the match is weak. Clone size is not always given. Where it is, it says once, few, many or a class for expanded clones.

CDR3: CASSSTTSGRAAGGELFF
DNA: TGTGCCAGTAGTTCGACGACTAGCGGGAGGGCCGCAGGCGGGGAGCTGTTTTTT
D: TRBD2
V: TRBV19
size: once
length: 18
J: TRBJ2-2

CDR3: CASSSYTGTGSYEQYF
DNA: TGTGCCAGCAGCTCCTATACCGGGACAGGGAGTTACGAGCAGTACTTC
D: TRBD1
V: TRBV7-9
size: few
length: 16
J: TRBJ2-7

CDR3: CASSLAAGNPYEQYF
DNA: TGTGCCAGCAGCTTAGCGGCGGGTAACCCTTACGAGCAGTACTTC
D: .
V: TRBV7-2
size: .
length: 15
J: TRBJ2-7

CDR3: CASSGPSEQYF
DNA: TGTGCCAGCAGTGGGCCCTCGGAGCAGTACTTC
D: .
V: TRBV6-1
size: .
length: 11
J: TRBJ2-7

CDR3: CASGSGRQAEQYF
DNA: TGTGCCAGCGGTAGCGGGAGACAGGCCGAGCAGTACTTC
D: TRBD2
V: TRBV9
size: .
length: 13
J: TRBJ2-7

CDR3: CASTAIAPYEQYF
DNA: TGTGCCAGCACCGCCATAGCGCCCTACGAGCAGTACTTC
D: .
V: TRBV28
size: .
length: 13
J: TRBJ2-7

CDR3: CASSLQENTEAFF
DNA: TGTGCCAGCAGCTTACAGGAGAACACTGAAGCTTTCTTT
D: .
V: TRBV7-3
size: .
length: 13
J: TRBJ1-1

CDR3: CASSLSSHKPGGPNTGELFF
DNA: TGTGCCAGCAGTTTATCTTCTCACAAACCAGGGGGACCGAACACCGGGGAGCTGTTTTTT
D: TRBD1
V: TRBV27
size: .
length: 20
J: TRBJ2-2

CDR3: CASRPDREEQYF
DNA: TGTGCCAGCAGACCTGACAGGGAGGAGCAGTACTTC
D: .
V: TRBV6-1
size: .
length: 12
J: TRBJ2-5

CDR3: CTSSFSGGATDTQYF
DNA: TGTACCAGTAGTTTTAGCGGGGGGGCGACAGATACGCAGTATTTT
D: TRBD2
V: TRBV19
size: .
length: 15
J: TRBJ2-3

CDR3: CSSSLASGRGEQPQHF
DNA: TGTTCCAGCAGCTTAGCCTCGGGCAGGGGAGAACAGCCCCAGCATTTT
D: .
V: TRBV7-9
size: .
length: 16
J: TRBJ1-5

CDR3: CSGGGGSDEQFF
DNA: TGCAGCGGCGGCGGGGGCTCAGATGAGCAGTTCTTC
D: .
V: TRBV29-1
size: .
length: 12
J: TRBJ2-1

CDR3: CASRWTVNNEQFF
DNA: TGTGCCAGCAGATGGACAGTGAACAATGAGCAGTTCTTC
D: .
V: TRBV28
size: .
length: 13
J: TRBJ2-1

CDR3: CASSLKGGGNEQYF
DNA: TGTGCCAGCAGCTTAAAAGGGGGGGGGAACGAGCAGTACTTC
D: .
V: TRBV7-9
size: .
length: 14
J: TRBJ2-7

CDR3: CASIPGQNQPQHF
DNA: TGTGCCAGCATTCCGGGACAGAATCAGCCCCAGCATTTT
D: TRBD1
V: TRBV6-5
size: .
length: 13
J: TRBJ1-5

CDR3: CASSPGTSGSLAKNIQYF
DNA: TGTGCCAGCAGCCCGGGGACTAGCGGGAGCCTAGCCAAAAACATTCAGTACTTC
D: TRBD2
V: TRBV7-8
size: .
length: 18
J: TRBJ2-4

CDR3: CASSPGHLAYNQPQHF
DNA: TGTGCCAGCAGCCCGGGACACCTCGCTTACAATCAGCCCCAGCATTTT
D: .
V: TRBV6-6
size: .
length: 16
J: TRBJ1-5

CDR3: CASSLSDRADYGYTF
DNA: TGTGCCAGCTCACTTTCCGACAGGGCGGACTATGGCTACACCTTC
D: TRBD1
V: TRBV18
size: .
length: 15
J: TRBJ1-2

CDR3: CASRVGFGSAYEQYF
DNA: TGTGCCAGCAGGGTTGGATTCGGGAGCGCCTACGAGCAGTACTTC
D: .
V: TRBV7-2
size: .
length: 15
J: TRBJ2-7

CDR3: CASSTFGGGNSPLHF
DNA: TGTGCCAGCAGTACCTTCGGGGGGGGGAATTCACCCCTCCACTTT
D: .
V: TRBV27
size: .
length: 15
J: TRBJ1-6

CDR3: CASSFGQGRGNTIYF
DNA: TGTGCCAGCAGTTTTGGTCAGGGGCGTGGAAACACCATATATTTT
D: .
V: TRBV28
size: once
length: 15
J: TRBJ1-3

CDR3: CASSPGQGSRNEQFF
DNA: TGTGCCAGCTCCCCGGGACAGGGGAGTCGGAATGAGCAGTTCTTC
D: TRBD1
V: TRBV18
size: few
length: 15
J: TRBJ2-1

CDR3: CASSSSTGATEAFF
DNA: TGTGCCAGCAGCTCATCGACAGGGGCCACTGAAGCTTTCTTT
D: TRBD1
V: TRBV2
size: .
length: 14
J: TRBJ1-1